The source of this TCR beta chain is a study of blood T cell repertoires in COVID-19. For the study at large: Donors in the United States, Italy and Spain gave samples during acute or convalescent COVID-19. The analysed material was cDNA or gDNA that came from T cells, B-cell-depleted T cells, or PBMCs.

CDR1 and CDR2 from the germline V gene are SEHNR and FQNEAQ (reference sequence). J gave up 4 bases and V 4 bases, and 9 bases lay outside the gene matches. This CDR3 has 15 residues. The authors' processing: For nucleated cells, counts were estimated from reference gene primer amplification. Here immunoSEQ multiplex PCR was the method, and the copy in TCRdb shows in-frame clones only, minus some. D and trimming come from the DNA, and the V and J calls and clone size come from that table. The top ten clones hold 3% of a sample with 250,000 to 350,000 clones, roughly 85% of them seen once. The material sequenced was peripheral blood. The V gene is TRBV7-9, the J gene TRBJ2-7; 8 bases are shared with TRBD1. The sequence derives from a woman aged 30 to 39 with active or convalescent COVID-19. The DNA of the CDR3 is TGTGCCAGCAGCTCACCCGGGACAGGAGCTTACGAGCAGTACTTC. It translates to CASSSPGTGAYEQYF.